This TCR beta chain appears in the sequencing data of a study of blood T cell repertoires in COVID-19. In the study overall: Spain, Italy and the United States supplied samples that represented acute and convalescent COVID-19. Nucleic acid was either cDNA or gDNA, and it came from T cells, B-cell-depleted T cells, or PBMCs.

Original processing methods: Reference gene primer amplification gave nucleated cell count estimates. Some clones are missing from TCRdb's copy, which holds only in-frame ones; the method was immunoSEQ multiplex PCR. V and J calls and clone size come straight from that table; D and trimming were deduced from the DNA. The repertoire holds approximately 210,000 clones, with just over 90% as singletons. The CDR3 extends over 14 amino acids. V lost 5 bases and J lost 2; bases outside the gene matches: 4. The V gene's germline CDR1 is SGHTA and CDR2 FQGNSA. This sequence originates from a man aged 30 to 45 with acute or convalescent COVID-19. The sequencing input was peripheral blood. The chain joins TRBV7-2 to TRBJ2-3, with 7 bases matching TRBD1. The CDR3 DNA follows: TGTGCCAGCAGCCGGGACAGACCCACAGATACGCAGTATTTT. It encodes CASSRDRPTDTQYF.